In this sample, the clone carrying this T cell receptor (beta chain) turned up once. The antigen remains undetermined. This record comes from a study of cytomegalovirus exposure and HLA in healthy donors. Study results and caveats: Most TCR beta V segments were productive about 87% or about 30% of the time in an earlier analysis. HLA alleles showed associations with some 17,000 TCR beta sequences in a later analysis, at a 0.05 false discovery rate. Overall, approximately 150 TCR beta chains were annotated as cytomegalovirus-associated.

CDR1 is MNHEY, CDR2 SVGAGI, per germline. V lost 1 base and J 3 bases, leaving 8 bases between the germline ends. CDR3 length: 14 amino acids. PCR amplification relied on 60 Vbeta primers (plus 13 Jbeta primers). Original methodology: Later analysis identified tens of millions of unique TCR beta chains, approximately 11 million shared. Some clones are missing from TCRdb's copy, which holds only in-frame ones; the method was immunoSEQ multiplex PCR. V and J calls and clone size follow that table, whereas D and trimming were derived from the DNA. The sample lists 180,000 or so clones, approximately 72% occurring once.

Sequencing was done on a sample of PBMCs. This TCR was recovered from a human donor in good health. The chain has TRBV6-5 and TRBJ2-3; D perhaps matches TRBD1 (5 bases). The DNA of the CDR3 is TGTGCCAGCAGTTACTTGGGGCCGACAGATACGCAGTATTTT. Protein: CASSYLGPTDTQYF.